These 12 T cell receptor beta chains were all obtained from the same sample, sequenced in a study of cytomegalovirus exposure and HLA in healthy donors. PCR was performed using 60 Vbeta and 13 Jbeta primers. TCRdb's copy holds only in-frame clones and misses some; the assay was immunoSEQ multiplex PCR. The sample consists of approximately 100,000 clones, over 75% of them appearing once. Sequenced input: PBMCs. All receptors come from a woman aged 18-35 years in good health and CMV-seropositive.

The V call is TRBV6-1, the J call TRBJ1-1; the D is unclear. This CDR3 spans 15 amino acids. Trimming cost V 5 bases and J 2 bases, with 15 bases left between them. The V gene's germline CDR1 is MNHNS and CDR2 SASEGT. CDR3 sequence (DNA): TGTGCCAGCAGTTTCTACTTGGGAGCTAACACTGAAGCTTTCTTT. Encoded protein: CASSFYLGANTEAFF.

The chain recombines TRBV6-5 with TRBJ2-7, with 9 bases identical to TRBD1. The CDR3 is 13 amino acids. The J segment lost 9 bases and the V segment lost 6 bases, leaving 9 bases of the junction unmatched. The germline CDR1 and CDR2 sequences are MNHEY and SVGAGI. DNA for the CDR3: TGTGCCAGCAGGCGCGGACAGGGGCGTTCGCAGTACTTC. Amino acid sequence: CASRRGQGRSQYF.

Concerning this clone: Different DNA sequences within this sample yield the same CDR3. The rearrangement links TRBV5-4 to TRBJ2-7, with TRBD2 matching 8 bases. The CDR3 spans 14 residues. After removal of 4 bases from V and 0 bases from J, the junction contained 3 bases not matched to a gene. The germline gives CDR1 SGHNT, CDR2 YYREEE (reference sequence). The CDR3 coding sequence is TGTGCCAGCAGCATTAGCGGGATCTCCTACGAGCAGTACTTC. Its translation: CASSISGISYEQYF.

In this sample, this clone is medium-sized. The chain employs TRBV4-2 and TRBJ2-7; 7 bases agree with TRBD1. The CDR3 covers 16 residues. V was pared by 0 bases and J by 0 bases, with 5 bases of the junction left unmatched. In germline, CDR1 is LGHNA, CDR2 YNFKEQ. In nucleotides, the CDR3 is TGTGCCAGCAGCCAAGATAAGGGGACAGTCTCCTACGAGCAGTACTTC. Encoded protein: CASSQDKGTVSYEQYF.

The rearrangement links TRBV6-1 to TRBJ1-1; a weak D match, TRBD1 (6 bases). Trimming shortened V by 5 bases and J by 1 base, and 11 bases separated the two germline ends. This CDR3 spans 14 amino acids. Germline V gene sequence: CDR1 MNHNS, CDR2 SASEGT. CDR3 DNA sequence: TGTGCCAGCAGTACGACAGGATGGAACACTGAAGCTTTCTTT. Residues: CASSTTGWNTEAFF.

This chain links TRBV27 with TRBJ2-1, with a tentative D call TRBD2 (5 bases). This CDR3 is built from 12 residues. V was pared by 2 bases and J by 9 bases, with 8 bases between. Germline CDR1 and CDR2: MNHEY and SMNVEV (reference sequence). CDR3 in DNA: TGTGCCAGCAGTTTAGGTGGAGGTGAGCAGTTCTTC. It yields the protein CASSLGGGEQFF.

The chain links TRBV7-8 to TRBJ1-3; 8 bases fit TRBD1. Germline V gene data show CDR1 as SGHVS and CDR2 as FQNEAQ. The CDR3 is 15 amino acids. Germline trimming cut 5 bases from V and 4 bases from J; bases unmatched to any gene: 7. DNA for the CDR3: TGTGCCAGCAGCAACCAACAGGGGGGCGGAAACACCATATATTTT. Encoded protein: CASSNQQGGGNTIYF.

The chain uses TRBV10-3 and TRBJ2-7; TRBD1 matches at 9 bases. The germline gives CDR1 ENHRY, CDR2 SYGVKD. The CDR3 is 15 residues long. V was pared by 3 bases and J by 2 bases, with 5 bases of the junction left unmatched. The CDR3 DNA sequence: TGTGCCATCAGTGAAGCCGGGACAGGGACCTACGAGCAGTACTTC. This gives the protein CAISEAGTGTYEQYF.

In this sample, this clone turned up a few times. The CDR3 is CASSDRTVASTDTQYF. The CDR3 DNA reads TGTGCCAGCAGTGACCGGACAGTTGCTAGCACAGATACGCAGTATTTT. The chain has TRBV6-1 and TRBJ2-3; D is possibly TRBD1 (6 bases). This CDR3 is built from 16 residues. Germline CDR1 MNHNS, CDR2 SASEGT. Trimming removed 3 bases from V and 0 bases from J, with 13 bases in between.

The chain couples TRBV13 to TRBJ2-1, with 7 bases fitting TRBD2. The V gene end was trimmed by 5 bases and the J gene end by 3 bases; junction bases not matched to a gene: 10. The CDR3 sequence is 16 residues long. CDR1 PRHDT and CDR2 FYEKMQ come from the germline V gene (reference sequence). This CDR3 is CASSLGLEIGYNEQFF. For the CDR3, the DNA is TGTGCCAGCAGCCTTGGACTAGAAATTGGCTACAATGAGCAGTTCTTC.

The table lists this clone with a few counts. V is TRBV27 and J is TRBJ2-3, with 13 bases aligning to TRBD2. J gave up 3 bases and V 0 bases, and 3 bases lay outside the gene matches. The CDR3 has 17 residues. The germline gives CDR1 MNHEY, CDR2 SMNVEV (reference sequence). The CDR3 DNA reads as TGTGCCAGCAGTTTATCGGTGGGACTAGCGGGAACAGATACGCAGTATTTT. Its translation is CASSLSVGLAGTDTQYF.

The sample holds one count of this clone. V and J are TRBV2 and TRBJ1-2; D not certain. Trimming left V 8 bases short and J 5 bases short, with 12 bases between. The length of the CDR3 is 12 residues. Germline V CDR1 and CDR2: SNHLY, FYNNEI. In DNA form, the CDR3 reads TGTGCCAGCCGGTCGGGTTCGTATGGCTACACCTTC. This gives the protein CASRSGSYGYTF. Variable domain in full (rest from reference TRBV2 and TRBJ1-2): EPEVTQTPSHQVTQMGQEVILRCVPISNHLYFYWYRQILGQKVEFLVSFYNNEISEKSEIFDDQFSVERPDGSNFTLKIRSTKLEDSAMYFCASRSGSYGYTFGSGTRLTVV.